This T cell receptor (beta chain) emerged from a study of CD8+CD57+ T cells in acquired aplastic anemia. The patients chosen for sequencing had shown expansion of CD8+CD57+ cells (detected by flow cytometry). Diagnosis of severe acquired aplastic anemia applied to all patients. Untreated patients provided the blood samples, with no therapy given before sampling. The study profiled TCR beta VDJ and CDR3 using genomic DNA as template. TCRdb redid the calling of the reads with MiXCR, one entry per CDR3 protein. The table has under 250,000 distinct CDR3 sequences, approximately 60% seen once; the top ten hold about 60%. Losses at the gene ends were 4 bases for V and 0 bases for J; bases not matched to a gene: 9. The CDR3 runs to 17 residues. Germline assignment: CDR1 DFQATT and CDR2 SNEGSKA (reference sequence).

The V gene is TRBV20-1, the J gene TRBJ1-3; 10 nucleotides line up with TRBD1. The sample consisted of sorted CD4+, CD8+, or CD8+CD57+ T cells (not recorded which) from PBMCs. The receptor was derived from a human donor with aplastic anemia. CDR3 bases: TGCAGTGCTACGGACAGGGGGTCCCTGAGCTCTGGAAACACCATATATTTT. As protein: CSATDRGSLSSGNTIYF.